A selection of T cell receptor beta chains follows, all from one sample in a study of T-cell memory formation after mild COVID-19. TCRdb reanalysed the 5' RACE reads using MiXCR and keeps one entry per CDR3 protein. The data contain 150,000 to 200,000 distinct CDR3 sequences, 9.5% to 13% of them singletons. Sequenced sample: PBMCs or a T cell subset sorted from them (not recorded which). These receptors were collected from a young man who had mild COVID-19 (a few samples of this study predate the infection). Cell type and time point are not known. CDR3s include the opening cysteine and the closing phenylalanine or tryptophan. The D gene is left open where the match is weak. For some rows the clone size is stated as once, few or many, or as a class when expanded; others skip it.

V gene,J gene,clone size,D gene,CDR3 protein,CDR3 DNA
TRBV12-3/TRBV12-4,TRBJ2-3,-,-,CASSPGVGTQYF,TGTGCCAGCAGCCCCGGGGTAGGAACGCAGTATTTT
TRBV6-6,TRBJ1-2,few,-,CASSLRASYTF,TGTGCCAGCAGTCTCAGGGCCAGCTACACCTTC
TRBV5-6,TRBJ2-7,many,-,CASSLRLPYEQYF,TGTGCCAGCAGCTTAAGGCTCCCCTACGAGCAGTACTTC
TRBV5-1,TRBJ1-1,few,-,CASSEGKGNTEAFF,TGCGCCAGCTCAGAGGGGAAGGGGAACACTGAAGCTTTCTTT
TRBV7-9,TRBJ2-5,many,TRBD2,CASSRNTLSGGATQYF,TGTGCCAGCAGCCGAAACACCCTTAGCGGGGGGGCGACCCAGTACTTC
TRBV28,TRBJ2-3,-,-,CASSDLRHRRGSDTQYF,TGTGCCAGCAGCGACCTGAGACACCGTAGGGGATCAGATACGCAGTATTTT
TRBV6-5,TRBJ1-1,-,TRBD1,CASSSSPGQGATEAFF,TGTGCCAGCAGCAGTAGTCCGGGACAGGGGGCCACTGAAGCTTTCTTT
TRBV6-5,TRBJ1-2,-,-,CASSYSWQGRIHGYTF,TGTGCCAGCAGTTACTCCTGGCAGGGGAGGATCCATGGCTACACCTTC
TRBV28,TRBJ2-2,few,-,CASREGTGELFF,TGTGCCAGCAGGGAGGGCACCGGGGAGCTGTTTTTT
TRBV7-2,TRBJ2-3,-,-,CASQWGDTQYF,TGTGCCAGCCAATGGGGAGATACGCAGTATTTT
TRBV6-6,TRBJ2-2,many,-,CASRRTGELFF,TGTGCCAGCAGGAGAACCGGGGAGCTGTTTTTT
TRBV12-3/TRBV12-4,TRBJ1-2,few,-,CASSAGGRSGGYTF,TGTGCCAGCAGTGCCGGGGGGAGGAGTGGTGGCTACACCTTC
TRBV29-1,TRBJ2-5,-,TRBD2,CSVSGTSGRETQYF,TGCAGCGTTTCCGGGACTAGCGGGAGGGAGACCCAGTACTTC
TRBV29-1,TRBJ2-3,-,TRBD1,CSVNRGADTQYF,TGCAGCGTAAACAGGGGTGCAGATACGCAGTATTTT
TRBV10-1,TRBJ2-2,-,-,CASLRPRFYGKPGSCFF,-
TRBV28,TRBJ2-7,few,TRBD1,CASSLGGAGSYEQYF,TGTGCCAGCAGTCTAGGGGGCGCTGGGTCCTACGAGCAGTACTTC
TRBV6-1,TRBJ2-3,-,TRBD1,CASSEGTGITDTQYF,TGTGCCAGCAGTGAAGGGACAGGGATCACAGATACGCAGTATTTT
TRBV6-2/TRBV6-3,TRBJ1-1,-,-,CASRRQMNTEAFF,TGTGCCAGCAGGCGACAGATGAACACTGAAGCTTTCTTT
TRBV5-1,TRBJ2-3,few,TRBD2,CASSLGVTSVADTQYF,TGCGCCAGCAGCTTGGGCGTGACTAGCGTGGCAGATACGCAGTATTTT
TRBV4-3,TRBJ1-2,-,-,CASSGSAGFGYGYTF,TGCGCCAGCAGCGGTAGCGCGGGTTTCGGGTATGGCTACACCTTC
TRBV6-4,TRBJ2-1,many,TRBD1,CASSNRGDEQFF,TGTGCCAGCAGCAACAGGGGAGATGAGCAGTTCTTC
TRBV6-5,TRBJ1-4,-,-,CASSQGEKLFF,TGTGCCAGCAGTCAAGGGGAAAAACTGTTTTTT
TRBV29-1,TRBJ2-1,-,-,CSVWGGHGNEQFF,TGCAGCGTTTGGGGGGGCCACGGGAATGAGCAGTTCTTC
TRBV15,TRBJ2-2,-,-,CATHPESGELFF,TGTGCCACCCACCCGGAGTCCGGGGAGCTGTTTTTT
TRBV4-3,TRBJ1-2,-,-,CASSQLHTNYGYTF,TGCGCCAGCAGCCAACTACACACTAACTATGGCTACACCTTC
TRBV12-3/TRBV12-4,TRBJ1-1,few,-,CASSKLQGNTEAFF,TGTGCCAGCAGTAAGCTCCAGGGGAACACTGAAGCTTTCTTT
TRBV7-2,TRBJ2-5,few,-,CASSLSAVNFQETQYF,TGTGCCAGCAGCTTATCAGCAGTGAATTTCCAAGAGACCCAGTACTTC
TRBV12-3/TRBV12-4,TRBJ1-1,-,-,CASSAWDPGLGTEAFF,TGTGCCAGCAGTGCTTGGGACCCCGGTTTAGGCACTGAAGCTTTCTTT
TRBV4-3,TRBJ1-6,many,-,CASSQDSLRSPLHF,TGCGCCAGCAGCCAAGACAGTTTGAGGTCACCCCTCCACTTT
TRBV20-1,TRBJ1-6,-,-,CSARQGDNSPLHF,TGCAGTGCTAGACAGGGCGATAATTCACCCCTCCACTTT
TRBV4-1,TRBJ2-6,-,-,CASSSKGQSDVLTF,TGCGCCAGCAGCTCAAAAGGACAGTCAGACGTCCTGACTTTC
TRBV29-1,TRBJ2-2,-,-,CRNPGHSNTGELFF,TGCAGGAACCCGGGACACTCGAACACCGGGGAGCTGTTTTTT
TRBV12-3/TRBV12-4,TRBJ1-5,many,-,CASSLGGTVNQPQHF,TGTGCCAGCAGTTTAGGGGGGACGGTCAATCAGCCCCAGCATTTT
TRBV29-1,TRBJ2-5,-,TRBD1,CSVQGDQETQYF,TGCAGCGTCCAGGGGGACCAAGAGACCCAGTACTTC
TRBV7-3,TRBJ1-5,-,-,CASSLGNSGNQPQHF,TGTGCCAGCAGCTTAGGGAACTCGGGCAATCAGCCCCAGCATTTT
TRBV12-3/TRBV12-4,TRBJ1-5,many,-,CASRQDSFGNQPQHF,TGTGCCAGCAGGCAAGACAGTTTCGGCAATCAGCCCCAGCATTTT
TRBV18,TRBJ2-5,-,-,CASSPRPIETQYF,TGTGCCAGCTCACCACGGCCGATTGAGACCCAGTACTTC
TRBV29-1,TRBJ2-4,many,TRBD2,CSVPAGGHKNIQYF,TGCAGCGTTCCCGCGGGGGGGCACAAAAACATTCAGTACTTC
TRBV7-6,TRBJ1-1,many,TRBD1,CASSAGQGDTEAFF,TGTGCCAGCAGCGCCGGACAGGGGGACACTGAAGCTTTCTTT
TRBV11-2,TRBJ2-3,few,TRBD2,CASSFGSGGAPDTQYF,TGTGCCAGCAGCTTCGGGAGCGGGGGGGCCCCAGATACGCAGTATTTT
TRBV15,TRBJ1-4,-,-,CATSMLGGSTNEKLFF,TGTGCCACCAGCATGTTGGGGGGGTCAACTAATGAAAAACTGTTTTTT
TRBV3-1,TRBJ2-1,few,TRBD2,CASSQFSGGANEQFF,TGTGCCAGCAGCCAATTTAGCGGGGGGGCCAATGAGCAGTTCTTC
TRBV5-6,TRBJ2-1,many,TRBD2,CASSAGLAGDPRFF,TGTGCCAGCAGCGCGGGACTAGCGGGGGACCCTCGGTTCTTC
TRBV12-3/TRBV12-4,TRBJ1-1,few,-,CASSSGGSMNTEAFF,TGTGCCAGCAGTTCCGGGGGGAGCATGAACACTGAAGCTTTCTTT
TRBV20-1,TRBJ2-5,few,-,CSEGTPGGETQYF,TGCAGTGAGGGAACTCCCGGCGGAGAGACCCAGTACTTC
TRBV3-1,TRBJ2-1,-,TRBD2,CASSQVGGRSAREQFF,TGTGCCAGCAGCCAAGTAGGCGGGAGGTCTGCCCGTGAGCAGTTCTTC
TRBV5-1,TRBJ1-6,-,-,CASSSGVSSNSPLHF,TGCGCCAGCAGCTCCGGGGTCAGCTCCAATTCACCCCTCCACTTT
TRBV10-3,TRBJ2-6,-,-,CAIRGSSGANVLTF,TGTGCCATCAGGGGAAGCTCTGGGGCCAACGTCCTGACTTTC
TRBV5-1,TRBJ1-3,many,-,CASSLAINSGNTIYF,TGCGCCAGCAGCTTGGCCATCAACTCTGGAAACACCATATATTTT
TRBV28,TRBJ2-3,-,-,CARDGVRDTQYF,TGTGCCAGGGATGGGGTGAGAGATACGCAGTATTTT
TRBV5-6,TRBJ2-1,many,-,CASSLEPSSYNEQFF,TGTGCCAGCAGCTTGGAACCTAGCTCCTACAATGAGCAGTTCTTC
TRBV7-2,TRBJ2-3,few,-,CASSSRSADTQYF,TGTGCCAGCAGCTCTCGGAGCGCAGATACGCAGTATTTT
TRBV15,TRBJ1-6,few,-,CATSIHGTDNSPLHF,TGTGCCACCAGCATCCACGGGACGGACAATTCACCCCTCCACTTT
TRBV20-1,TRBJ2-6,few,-,CSARDGSGANVLTF,TGCAGTGCTAGAGATGGCTCTGGGGCCAACGTCCTGACTTTC
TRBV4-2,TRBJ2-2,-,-,CASSRLAVYVANTGELFF,TGTGCCAGCAGCCGTCTCGCGGTTTACGTCGCGAACACCGGGGAGCTGTTTTTT